These 21 T cell receptor beta chains were sequenced from one sample in a study of blood T cell repertoires in COVID-19. Profiling relied on immunoSEQ multiplex PCR, and the TCRdb table lists in-frame clones only, not all of them. The sample yields 200,000 or so clones, 87% seen once. Sequencing input: PBMCs or T cells enriched from blood (not recorded which). Every receptor here comes from a young man who had recovered from COVID-19.

In its sample, this clone was seen a few times. This chain links TRBV6-5 with TRBJ2-1; D might be TRBD2 (6 bases). Trimming shortened V by 5 bases and J by 6 bases, and 8 bases separated the two germline ends. This CDR3 comprises 12 residues. Germline loops: CDR1 MNHEY, CDR2 SVGAGI. CDR3 residues: CASSRDSNEQFF. The CDR3 nucleotides read TGTGCCAGCAGTCGGGACTCCAATGAGCAGTTCTTC.

The rearrangement links TRBV28 to TRBJ2-3; D possibly corresponds to TRBD2 (5 bases). V was pared by 8 bases and J by 1 base, with 10 bases between. The CDR3 has 13 residues. Germline V gene lookup returns CDR1 MDHEN and CDR2 SYDVKM. The CDR3 sequence is CASHDGGTDTQYF. CDR3 nucleotides: TGTGCCAGCCACGACGGGGGCACAGATACGCAGTATTTT.

The chain carries TRBV24-1 and TRBJ1-5; no reliable D call. The CDR3 is 13 residues long. V dropped 4 bases and J dropped 4 bases, with 7 bases sitting between them. Germline V gives CDR1 KGHDR, CDR2 SFDVKD. The CDR3 region is CATSDRLNQPQHF. Here the CDR3 DNA reads TGTGCCACCAGTGACCGTTTAAATCAGCCCCAGCATTTT.

The V gene is TRBV7-9, the J gene TRBJ2-2; weak D call: TRBD1 (6 bases). The CDR3 runs 16 residues. CDR1 and CDR2 (germline): SEHNR, FQNEAQ (reference sequence). The germline V and J ends were trimmed by 5 bases and 5 bases, with 18 bases remaining between them. CDR3 sequence reads: CASSTIDRWGTGELFF. The CDR3 DNA follows: TGTGCCAGCAGCACTATCGACAGGTGGGGGACCGGGGAGCTGTTTTTT.

The chain links TRBV5-8 to TRBJ1-5; D is undetermined. V lost 2 bases, J lost 2 bases, and 23 bases lay in between. Germline loops: CDR1 SGHTS, CDR2 YDEGEE. The CDR3 length is 19 residues. CDR3 protein: CASSFVKSAVGEGNQPQHF. As DNA, the CDR3 is TGTGCCAGCAGCTTCGTCAAAAGTGCAGTTGGAGAGGGCAATCAGCCCCAGCATTTT. Full variable domain (remainder filled in from reference TRBV5-8 and TRBJ1-5): EAGVTQSPTHLIKTRGQQATLRCSPISGHTSVYWYQQALGLGLQFLLWYDEGEERNRGNFPPRFSGRQFPNYSSELNVNALELEDSALYLCASSFVKSAVGEGNQPQHFGDGTRLSIL.

The sample holds many counts of this clone. The rearrangement links TRBV5-6 to TRBJ1-6, with D perhaps matching TRBD1 (6 bases). There are 14 residues in the CDR3. Trimming removed 2 bases from V and 9 bases from J, with 12 bases in between. CDR1 and CDR2 (germline): SGHDT, YYEEEE. CDR3 loop: CASSFSQGSSPLHF. As DNA, the CDR3 is TGTGCCAGCAGCTTCTCACAGGGCAGTTCACCCCTCCACTTT.

The V and J genes are TRBV25-1 and TRBJ2-2; TRBD1 might be the D (5 bases). Germline lookup yields CDR1 MGHDK and CDR2 SYGVNS. CDR3 size: 13 residues. V lost 6 bases and J lost 6, with 11 bases in between. CDR3 in amino acids: CASRGPIAGELFF. The CDR3 DNA reads as TGTGCCAGCAGGGGGCCGATCGCCGGGGAGCTGTTTTTT.

V usage is TRBV10-3 and J usage is TRBJ2-7, with D maybe TRBD2 (6 bases). Trimming removed 0 bases at V and 4 bases at J, with 7 bases between. Germline CDR1 ENHRY, CDR2 SYGVKD. The CDR3 runs 13 residues. DNA for the CDR3: TGTGCCATCAGTGAGTCTGGGAGGTACGAGCAGTACTTC. Its protein is CAISESGRYEQYF.

This chain connects TRBV21-1 to TRBJ2-1; TRBD2, the D gene given by the table, was not confirmed from the DNA. TRBV21-1 is a recognized pseudogene. The CDR3 sequence is 16 residues long. The CDR3 reads CASRGGCGLSYNEQFF. CDR3 in DNA: TGTGCCAGCAGGGGAGGCTGCGGGTTATCCTACAATGAGCAGTTCTTC.

The chain links TRBV7-9 to TRBJ2-7; D is unclear. The V end was cut by 2 bases, the J end by 2 bases, with 4 bases between. Germline V gives CDR1 SEHNR, CDR2 FQNEAQ (reference sequence). This CDR3 comprises 12 residues. The DNA of the CDR3 is TGTGCCAGCAGCTTACTAACCTACGAGCAGTACTTC. It translates to CASSLLTYEQYF.

The chain uses TRBV7-9 and TRBJ2-3; D is possibly TRBD1 (6 bases). Germline CDR1 reads SEHNR; CDR2 reads FQNEAQ (reference sequence). The V and J ends lost 4 bases and 0 bases respectively, with 17 bases between them. The CDR3 consists of 17 residues. CDR3 region: CASSSPRTDPSTDTQYF. The CDR3 DNA reads as TGTGCCAGCAGCTCGCCAAGGACAGACCCTAGCACAGATACGCAGTATTTT.

The rearrangement joins TRBV4-1 to TRBJ1-1, with D unclear. This CDR3 has 18 amino acids. Trimming stripped 1 base from V and 3 bases from J, with 21 bases between. The V gene's germline CDR1 is MGHRA and CDR2 YSYEKL. The CDR3 DNA sequence: TGCGCCAGCAGCCAAGGACTGTTGCGGAGGAGTCTGGACACTGAAGCTTTCTTT. It codes for CASSQGLLRRSLDTEAFF.

This chain connects TRBV28 to TRBJ1-1; D call uncertain. V lost 3 bases, J lost 8 bases, and 10 bases lay in between. Looked up from germline, CDR1 is MDHEN and CDR2 is SYDVKM. This CDR3 comprises 12 residues. CDR3 DNA sequence: TGTGCCAGCAGTTTTGCGTTACAGGAAGCTTTCTTT. It encodes CASSFALQEAFF.

DNA for the CDR3: TGTGCTAGTGGTTTGGGGCAGGGGTATCAGCCCCAGCATTTT. This sequence encodes CASGLGQGYQPQHF. The rearrangement links TRBV12-5 to TRBJ1-5; D may be TRBD1 (6 bases). Germline values: CDR1 LGHNT, CDR2 FRNRAP. CDR3 size: 14 residues. The V end lost 1 base, the J end lost 5 bases, and 9 bases lay between the germline ends.

The chain has TRBV3-1 (or the pseudogene TRBV3-2) and TRBJ2-7; 7 nucleotides align to TRBD2. This CDR3 contains 13 residues. CDR1 and CDR2 (germline): LGHDT, YNNKEL (reference sequence). Trimming at V came to 7 bases and at J to 7 bases, leaving 10 bases not matched to a gene. The CDR3 region is CASMKEGGREQYF. The CDR3 DNA reads TGTGCCAGCATGAAAGAGGGAGGGCGGGAGCAGTACTTC.

The chain has TRBV11-3 and TRBJ1-6; 9 nucleotides line up with TRBD1. V shed 8 bases, J shed 9 bases, and the junction held 2 bases outside the gene matches. The germline V gene encodes CDR1 SGHNT and CDR2 YENEEA. This CDR3 has 12 amino acids. As DNA, the CDR3 is TGTGCCAGCGGGACAGGGAGTTCACCCCTCCACTTT. Translated, it gives CASGTGSSPLHF.

This chain links TRBV28 with TRBJ1-1; 9 bases are shared with TRBD1. There are 13 residues in the CDR3. The germline CDR1 and CDR2 sequences are MDHEN and SYDVKM. The junction had 7 bases not matched to a gene; V was cut back by 6 bases and J by 8 bases. The CDR3 reads CASRRIQGAEAFF. The CDR3 region has the DNA TGTGCCAGCAGGCGAATACAGGGGGCGGAAGCTTTCTTT.

This clone was counted a few times. The rearrangement links TRBV2 to TRBJ1-5; D call uncertain. Per the germline V gene, CDR1 is SNHLY and CDR2 is FYNNEI. CDR3 length: 13 residues. V was cut by 6 bases and J by 2 bases, with 8 bases left in between. Here the CDR3 reads CASSTLRNQPQHF. As DNA, the CDR3 is TGTGCCAGCAGCACTCTCCGCAATCAGCCCCAGCATTTT.

J is TRBJ2-2 and V is TRBV21-1; TRBD2 reflects the table's D call only, with no check against the DNA. TRBV21-1 represents a pseudogene. This CDR3 spans 19 amino acids. CDR3 protein: CASSKVYRWGVYFTGELFF. In nucleotides, the CDR3 is TGTGCCAGCAGCAAAGTTTACAGATGGGGAGTATACTTCACCGGGGAGCTGTTTTTT.

This chain links TRBV5-1 with TRBJ2-7, with D possibly matching TRBD2 (6 bases). V lost 1 base to trimming and J lost 0 bases, with 11 bases between them. The CDR3 length is 15 residues. CDR1 and CDR2 (germline): SGHRS, YFSETQ. DNA for the CDR3: TGCGCCAGCAGCTTGTCGGCGGGGAGCTCCTACGAGCAGTACTTC. This sequence encodes CASSLSAGSSYEQYF.

The V and J genes are TRBV10-1 and TRBJ2-1, with 7 bases aligning to TRBD1. Germline-derived CDR1 and CDR2 are WNHNN and SYGVQD (reference sequence). The CDR3 has 12 amino acids. The V segment lost 8 bases and the J segment 7 bases; nucleotides outside the gene matches: 5. DNA for the CDR3: TGCGCCAGCTCCTCAGGGGGAAATGAGCAGTTCTTC. It yields the protein CASSSGGNEQFF.